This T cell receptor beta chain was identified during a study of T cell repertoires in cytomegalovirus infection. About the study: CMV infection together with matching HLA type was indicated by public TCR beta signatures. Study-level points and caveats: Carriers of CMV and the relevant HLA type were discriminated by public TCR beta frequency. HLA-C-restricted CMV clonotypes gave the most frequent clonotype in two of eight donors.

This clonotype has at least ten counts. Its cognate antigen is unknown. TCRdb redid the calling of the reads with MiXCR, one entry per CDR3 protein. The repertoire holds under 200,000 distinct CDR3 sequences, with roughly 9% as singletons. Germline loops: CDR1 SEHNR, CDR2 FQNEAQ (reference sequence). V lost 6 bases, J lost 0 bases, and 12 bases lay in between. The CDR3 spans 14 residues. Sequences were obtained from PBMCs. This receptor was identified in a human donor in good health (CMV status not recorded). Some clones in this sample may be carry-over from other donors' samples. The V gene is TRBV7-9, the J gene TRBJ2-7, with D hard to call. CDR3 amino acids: CASRDTLSSYEQYF. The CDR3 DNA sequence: TGTGCCAGCAGAGATACACTTAGCTCCTACGAGCAGTACTTC.